The entry below describes one T cell receptor (beta chain). The junction differs from germline at one of its ends, possibly a read error. Germline values: CDR1 SNHLY, CDR2 FYNNEI. There are 15 residues in the CDR3. These data belong to a study of blood T cell repertoires in COVID-19. About the research overall: The United States, Italy and Spain provided the acute and convalescent COVID-19 samples. PBMCs, B-cell-depleted T cells, or T cells were the source of the cDNA or gDNA that made up the material.

In the source study's methods: From reference gene primer amplification, estimates of nucleated cell counts were derived. Repertoires were generated with immunoSEQ multiplex PCR, while TCRdb's copy carries only in-frame clones and drops some. V, J and clone size are taken as reported in that table, and D and trimming were inferred from the DNA itself. Among over 200,000 clones, 65% to 85% were seen once, and the ten largest hold about 8%. This TCR was sampled from a woman of 80 years or more with acute or convalescent COVID-19. The genes are TRBV2 and TRBJ2-7, with 14 bases identical to TRBD2. The sequencing input was peripheral blood. The CDR3 is CASREGTSGSYEQYF. CDR3 nucleotides: TGTGCCAGCAGGGAAGGGACTAGCGGGAGTTACGAGCAGTACTTC.